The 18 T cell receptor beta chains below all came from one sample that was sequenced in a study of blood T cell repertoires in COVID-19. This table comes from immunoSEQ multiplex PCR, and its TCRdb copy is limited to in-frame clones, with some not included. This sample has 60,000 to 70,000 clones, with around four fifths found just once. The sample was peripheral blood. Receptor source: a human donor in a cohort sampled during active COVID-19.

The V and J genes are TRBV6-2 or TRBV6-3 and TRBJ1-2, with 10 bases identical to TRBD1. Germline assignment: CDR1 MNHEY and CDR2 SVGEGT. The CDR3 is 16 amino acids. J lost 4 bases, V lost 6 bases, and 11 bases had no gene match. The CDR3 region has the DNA TGTGCCAGCAGCAGAATTCACCGGGACAGGGGCTATGGCTACACCTTC. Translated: CASSRIHRDRGYGYTF.

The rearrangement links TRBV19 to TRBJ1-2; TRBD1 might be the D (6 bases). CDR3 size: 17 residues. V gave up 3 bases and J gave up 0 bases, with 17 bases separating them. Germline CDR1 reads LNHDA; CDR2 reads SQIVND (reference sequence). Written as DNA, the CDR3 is TGTGCCAGTAGTATTCGGTTCCGGACAGCAGCTAACTATGGCTACACCTTC. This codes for CASSIRFRTAANYGYTF.

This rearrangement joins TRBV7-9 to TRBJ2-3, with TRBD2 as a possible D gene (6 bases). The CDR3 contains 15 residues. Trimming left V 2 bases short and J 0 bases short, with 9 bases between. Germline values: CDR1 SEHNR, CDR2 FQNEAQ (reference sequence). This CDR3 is CASSLRRGSTDTQYF. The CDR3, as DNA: TGTGCCAGCAGCTTAAGGAGGGGTAGCACAGATACGCAGTATTTT.

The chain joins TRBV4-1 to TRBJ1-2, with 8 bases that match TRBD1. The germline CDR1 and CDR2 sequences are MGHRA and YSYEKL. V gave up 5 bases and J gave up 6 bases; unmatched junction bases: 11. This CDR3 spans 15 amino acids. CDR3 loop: CASSDRQGSIDGYTF. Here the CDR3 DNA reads TGCGCCAGCAGCGACCGACAGGGGTCCATTGATGGCTACACCTTC.

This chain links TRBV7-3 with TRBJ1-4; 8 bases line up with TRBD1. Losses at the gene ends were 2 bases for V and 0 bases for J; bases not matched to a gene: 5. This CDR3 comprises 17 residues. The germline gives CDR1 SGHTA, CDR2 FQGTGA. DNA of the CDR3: TGTGCCAGCAGCTTATTCGACAGGGGAGCAACTAATGAAAAACTGTTTTTT. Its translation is CASSLFDRGATNEKLFF.

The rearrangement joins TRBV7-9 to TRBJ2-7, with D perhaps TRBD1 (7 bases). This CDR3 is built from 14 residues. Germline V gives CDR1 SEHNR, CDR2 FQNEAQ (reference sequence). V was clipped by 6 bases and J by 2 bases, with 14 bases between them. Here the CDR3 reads CASSTGGGAYEQYF. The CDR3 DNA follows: TGTGCCAGCAGTACAGGAGGGGGCGCCTACGAGCAGTACTTC.

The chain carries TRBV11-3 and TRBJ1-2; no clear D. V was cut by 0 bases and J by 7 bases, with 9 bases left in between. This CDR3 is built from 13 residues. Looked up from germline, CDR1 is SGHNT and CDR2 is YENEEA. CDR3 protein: CASSLDQAAGYTF. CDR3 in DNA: TGTGCCAGCAGCTTAGATCAAGCGGCTGGCTACACCTTC.

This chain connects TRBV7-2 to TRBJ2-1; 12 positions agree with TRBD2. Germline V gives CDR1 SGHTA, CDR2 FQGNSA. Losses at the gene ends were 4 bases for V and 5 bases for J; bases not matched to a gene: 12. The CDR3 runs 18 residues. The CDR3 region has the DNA TGTGCCAGCAGCTCTCGACTAGCGGGGGAGCTCGCCAACAATGAGCAGTTCTTC. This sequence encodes CASSSRLAGELANNEQFF.

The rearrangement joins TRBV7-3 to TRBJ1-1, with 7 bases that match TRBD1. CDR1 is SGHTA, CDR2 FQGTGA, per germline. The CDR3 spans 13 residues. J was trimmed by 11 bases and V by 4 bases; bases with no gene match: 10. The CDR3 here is CASSSDRSNLAFF. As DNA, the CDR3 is TGTGCCAGCAGCTCGGACAGGTCCAACCTGGCTTTCTTT.

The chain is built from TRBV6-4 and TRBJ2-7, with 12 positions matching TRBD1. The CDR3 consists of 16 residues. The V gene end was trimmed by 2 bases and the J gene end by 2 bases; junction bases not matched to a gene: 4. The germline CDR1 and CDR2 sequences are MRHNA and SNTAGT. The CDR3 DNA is TGTGCCAGCAGTGACCCGGGACAGGGGGCGACCTACGAGCAGTACTTC. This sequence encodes CASSDPGQGATYEQYF.

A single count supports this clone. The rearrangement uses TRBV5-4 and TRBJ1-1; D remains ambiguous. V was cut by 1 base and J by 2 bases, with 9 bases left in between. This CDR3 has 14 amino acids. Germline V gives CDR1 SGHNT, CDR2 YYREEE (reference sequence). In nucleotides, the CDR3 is TGTGCCAGCAGCTTGCCAGGAAGAAACACTGAAGCTTTCTTT. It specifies CASSLPGRNTEAFF.

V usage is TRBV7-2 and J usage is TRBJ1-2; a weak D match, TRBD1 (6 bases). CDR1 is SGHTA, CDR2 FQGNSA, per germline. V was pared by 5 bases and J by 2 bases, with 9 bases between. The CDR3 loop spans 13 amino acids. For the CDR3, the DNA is TGTGCCAGCAGCCCGGACAGAAACTATGGCTACACCTTC. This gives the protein CASSPDRNYGYTF.

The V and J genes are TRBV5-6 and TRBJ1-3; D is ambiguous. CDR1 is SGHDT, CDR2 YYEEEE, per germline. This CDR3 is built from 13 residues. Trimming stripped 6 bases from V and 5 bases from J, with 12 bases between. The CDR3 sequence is CASTQFKRNTIYF. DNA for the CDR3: TGTGCCAGCACCCAGTTCAAGAGAAACACCATATATTTT.

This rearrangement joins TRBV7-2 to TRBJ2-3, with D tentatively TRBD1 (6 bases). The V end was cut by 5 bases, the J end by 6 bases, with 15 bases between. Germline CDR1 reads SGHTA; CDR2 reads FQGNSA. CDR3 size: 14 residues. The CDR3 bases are TGTGCCAGCAGCGCATACAGGGTACGGGATACGCAGTATTTT. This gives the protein CASSAYRVRDTQYF.

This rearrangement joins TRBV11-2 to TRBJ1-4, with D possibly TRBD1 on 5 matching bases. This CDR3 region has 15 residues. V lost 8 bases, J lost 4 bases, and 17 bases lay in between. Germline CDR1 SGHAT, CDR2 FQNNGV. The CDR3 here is CASGKEGSRNEKLFF. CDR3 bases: TGTGCCAGCGGCAAGGAGGGGTCCCGTAATGAAAAACTGTTTTTT.

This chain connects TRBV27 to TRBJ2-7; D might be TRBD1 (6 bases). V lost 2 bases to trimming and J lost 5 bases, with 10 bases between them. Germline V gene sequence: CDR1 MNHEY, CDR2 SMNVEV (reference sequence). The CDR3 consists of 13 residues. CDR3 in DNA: TGTGCCAGCAGTTTAGACAGGTCCCACGAGCAGTACTTC. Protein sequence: CASSLDRSHEQYF.

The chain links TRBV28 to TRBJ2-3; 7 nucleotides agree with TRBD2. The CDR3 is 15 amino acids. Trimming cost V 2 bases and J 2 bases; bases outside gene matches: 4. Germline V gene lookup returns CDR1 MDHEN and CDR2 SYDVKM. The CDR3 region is CASSLERGFTDTQYF. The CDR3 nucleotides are TGTGCCAGCAGTTTAGAGCGGGGTTTCACAGATACGCAGTATTTT. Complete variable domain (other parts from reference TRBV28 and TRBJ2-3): DVKVTQSSRYLVKRTGEKVFLECVQDMDHENMFWYRQDPGLGLRLIYFSYDVKMKEKGDIPEGYSVSREKKERFSLILESASTNQTSMYLCASSLERGFTDTQYFGPGTRLTVL.

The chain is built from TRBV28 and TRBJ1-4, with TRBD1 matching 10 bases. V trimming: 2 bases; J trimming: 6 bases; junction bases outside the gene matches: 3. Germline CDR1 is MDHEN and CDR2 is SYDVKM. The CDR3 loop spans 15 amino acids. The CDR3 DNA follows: TGTGCCAGCAGTTTACCGACAGGGGGCTATGAAAAACTGTTTTTT. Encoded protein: CASSLPTGGYEKLFF.